Each of the 6 T cell receptor beta chains below was sequenced from the same sample in a study of radiotherapy plus CTLA-4 blockade in lung cancer. Sequencing used immunoSEQ multiplex PCR; TCRdb keeps in-frame clones, though not all of them. The sample holds around 70,000 clones, around nine tenths seen once. The material sequenced was peripheral blood, taken from a patient treated with radiotherapy plus ipilimumab. Receptors originate from a human donor with non-small cell lung cancer that progressed on radiotherapy plus ipilimumab.

This rearrangement joins TRBV18 to TRBJ1-1; D remains unclear. Germline V gene data show CDR1 as KGHSH and CDR2 as LQKENI. CDR3 length: 14 residues. V lost 0 bases to trimming and J lost 1 base, with 6 bases between them. The CDR3 nucleotides are TGTGCCAGCTCACCACCGATTCAGAACACTGAAGCTTTCTTT. Translation: CASSPPIQNTEAFF.

There are a few counts of this clone. The rearrangement uses TRBV9 and TRBJ1-3, with 10 bases matching TRBD1. The CDR3 sequence is 15 residues long. V dropped 3 bases and J dropped 1; count of bases not matched to a gene: 1. Looked up from germline, CDR1 is SGDLS and CDR2 is YYNGEE. The CDR3 DNA follows: TGTGCCAGCAGCGGACAGGGGGCTTCTGGAAACACCATATATTTT. Amino acids: CASSGQGASGNTIYF.

The chain couples TRBV5-6 to TRBJ2-1, with TRBD1 identical over 8 bases. J lost 8 bases, V lost 0 bases, and 10 bases had no gene match. The germline gives CDR1 SGHDT, CDR2 YYEEEE. This CDR3 contains 16 residues. CDR3 bases: TGTGCCAGCAGCTTGGGGACAGGGAATTTTGGCTATGAGCAGTTCTTC. Protein product: CASSLGTGNFGYEQFF.

The gene calls are TRBV6-5 and TRBJ1-5; no definite D call. The CDR3 consists of 14 residues. V was cut by 6 bases and J by 2 bases, with 11 bases left in between. Germline CDR1 MNHEY, CDR2 SVGAGI. CDR3 coding DNA: TGTGCCAGCAGCCCCGGCCCTGGCAATCAGCCCCAGCATTTT. It encodes CASSPGPGNQPQHF.

The chain employs TRBV28 and TRBJ2-3; 9 positions agree with TRBD2. CDR1 is MDHEN, CDR2 SYDVKM, per germline. This CDR3 has 16 residues. The V gene end was trimmed by 3 bases and the J gene end by 2 bases; junction bases not matched to a gene: 6. CDR3 nucleotide sequence: TGTGCCAGCAGTTTCCTGACTAGCGGATACACAGATACGCAGTATTTT. The encoded protein is CASSFLTSGYTDTQYF.

V gene TRBV19 combines with J gene TRBJ2-1; TRBD2 matches at 12 bases. CDR1 is LNHDA, CDR2 SQIVND, per germline (reference sequence). V lost 4 bases, J lost 4 bases, and 17 bases stayed unmatched. The CDR3 loop spans 20 amino acids. The CDR3 nucleotides are TGTGCCAGTAGTACCCCAGGGGGGGCACTGACTAGCGGGAGTTACAATGAGCAGTTCTTC. This sequence encodes CASSTPGGALTSGSYNEQFF.